Below, 24 T cell receptor beta chains from the same sample are listed, as sequenced in a study of cytotoxic CD8 clonotypes in ibrutinib-treated CLL. Here immunoSEQ multiplex PCR was the method, and the copy in TCRdb shows in-frame clones only, minus some. The profile shows about 140,000 clones, more than 70% of them singletons. The input for sequencing was PBMCs, taken after 36 months of ibrutinib treatment. The receptors stem from a human donor with chronic lymphocytic leukemia.

The V gene is TRBV2, the J gene TRBJ1-4, with D possibly being TRBD1 (6 bases). This CDR3 is 14 amino acids long. The ends were cut back, 7 bases at V and 8 bases at J, with 17 bases in the middle. Germline values: CDR1 SNHLY, CDR2 FYNNEI. The CDR3 region is CASKGIRGEEKLFF. The CDR3 DNA reads TGTGCCAGCAAGGGGATAAGGGGGGAGGAAAAACTGTTTTTT.

This chain links TRBV5-1 with TRBJ1-1; no clear D gene. Trimming removed 4 bases at V and 2 bases at J, with 9 bases between. Germline CDR1 is SGHRS and CDR2 is YFSETQ. The CDR3 loop spans 13 amino acids. CDR3 coding DNA: TGCGCCAGCAGCCGCAACAGCAACACTGAAGCTTTCTTT. It translates to CASSRNSNTEAFF.

CDR3 sequence reads: CASSPTTGSYEQYF. CDR3 DNA sequence: TGTGCCAGCAGCCCCACGACAGGCTCCTACGAGCAGTACTTC. The rearrangement joins TRBV6-5 to TRBJ2-7; D may be TRBD1 (6 bases). Between the trimmed V and J ends, which lost 6 bases and 0 bases, there was a span of 12 bases. Germline CDR1 MNHEY, CDR2 SVGAGI. This CDR3 contains 14 residues.

Concerning this clone itself: Different DNA sequences within this sample yield the same CDR3. The chain combines TRBV18 with TRBJ2-3; D unresolved. Germline loops: CDR1 KGHSH, CDR2 LQKENI. With 3 bases removed from V and 3 bases from J, the gap between germline ends came to 4 bases. The CDR3 totals 12 residues. In DNA, the CDR3 is TGTGCCAGCTCACCCAGTACAGATACGCAGTATTTT. Encoded protein: CASSPSTDTQYF.

The J gene is TRBJ1-1, the V gene TRBV29-1; D is unresolved. Germline lookup yields CDR1 SQVTM and CDR2 ANQGSEA. Trimming cost V 0 bases and J 3 bases, with 5 bases left between them. The CDR3 contains 12 residues. The DNA of the CDR3 is TGCAGCGTTGAAGAGATGCACACTGAAGCTTTCTTT. This gives the protein CSVEEMHTEAFF.

In this sample, this clone turned up a few times. The V call is TRBV18, the J call TRBJ2-1; TRBD2 aligns across 9 bases. The CDR3 extends over 16 amino acids. Germline assignment: CDR1 KGHSH and CDR2 LQKENI. Trimming cost V 1 base and J 7 bases; bases outside gene matches: 8. The CDR3 coding sequence is TGTGCCAGCTCACCACTAATGGTAGCGGGAGCGAATGAGCAGTTCTTC. This codes for CASSPLMVAGANEQFF.

The chain recombines TRBV19 with TRBJ1-5; no clear D. The germline V gene has CDR1 LNHDA and CDR2 SQIVND (reference sequence). This CDR3 region has 14 residues. V shed 0 bases and J shed 5 bases, with 8 bases lying between them. The CDR3 DNA sequence: TGTGCCAGTAGTATAGAACGGGTTGATCAGCCCCAGCATTTT. Protein sequence: CASSIERVDQPQHF.

J is TRBJ2-5 and V is TRBV11-3; 8 bases fit TRBD1. V trimming: 5 bases; J trimming: 2 bases; junction bases outside the gene matches: 4. This CDR3 is 14 amino acids long. Germline V gives CDR1 SGHNT, CDR2 YENEEA. DNA of the CDR3: TGTGCCAGCAGCCCAGGGGGCACACAAGAGACCCAGTACTTC. This codes for CASSPGGTQETQYF.

The gene calls are TRBV19 and TRBJ1-2; D remains unclear. CDR3 size: 14 residues. V was clipped by 7 bases and J by 0 bases, with 12 bases between them. CDR1 and CDR2 from the germline V gene are LNHDA and SQIVND (reference sequence). The DNA of the CDR3 is TGTGCCAGTAAACGGGCCCAAGCTAACTATGGCTACACCTTC. This sequence encodes CASKRAQANYGYTF.

The chain uses TRBV19 and TRBJ1-1, with D possibly being TRBD1 (6 bases). Deletions cut 7 bases from V and 1 base from J, with 22 bases between. This CDR3 contains 17 residues. CDR1 LNHDA and CDR2 SQIVND come from the germline V gene (reference sequence). The DNA of the CDR3 is TGTGCCAGTACCATATTTGGGTGGGGGCGAAGGAACACTGAAGCTTTCTTT. Its protein is CASTIFGWGRRNTEAFF.

The chain has TRBV5-1 and TRBJ1-3, with D maybe TRBD1 (5 bases). This CDR3 has 13 residues. The V end lost 5 bases, the J end lost 4 bases, and 10 bases lay between the germline ends. Germline CDR1 reads SGHRS; CDR2 reads YFSETQ. CDR3 in DNA: TGCGCCAGCAGTGGGGACGGCGGAAACACCATATATTTT. As protein: CASSGDGGNTIYF.

This clone occurred a few times. The rearrangement uses TRBV5-1 and TRBJ1-2; D gene ambiguous. V gave up 0 bases and J gave up 5 bases, with 14 bases separating them. The germline gives CDR1 SGHRS, CDR2 YFSETQ. This CDR3 comprises 15 residues. CDR3 coding DNA: TGCGCCAGCAGCTTGGTCGGGGATCCCTTTTATGGCTACACCTTC. This encodes CASSLVGDPFYGYTF. The full variable domain, rest sourced from reference TRBV5-1 and TRBJ1-2, is KAGVTQTPRYLIKTRGQQVTLSCSPISGHRSVSWYQQTPGQGLQFLFEYFSETQRNKGNFPGRFSGRQFSNSRSEMNVSTLELGDSALYLCASSLVGDPFYGYTFGSGTRLTVV.

The V call is TRBV13, the J call TRBJ2-4, with 11 bases identical to TRBD2. The CDR3 contains 22 residues. V lost 1 base and J lost 1; bases outside the gene matches: 18. CDR1 and CDR2 from the germline V gene are PRHDT and FYEKMQ (reference sequence). CDR3 protein: CASSLVSSGRIGGAPAKNIQYF. The CDR3 DNA sequence: TGTGCCAGCAGCTTAGTATCTAGCGGGAGGATTGGGGGAGCCCCGGCCAAAAACATTCAGTACTTC.

The J gene is TRBJ2-7, the V gene TRBV28; a possible D gene is TRBD1 (5 bases). V lost 8 bases, J lost 6 bases, and 8 bases lay in between. The V gene's germline CDR1 is MDHEN and CDR2 SYDVKM. The CDR3 totals 10 residues. In nucleotides, the CDR3 is TGTGCCAGCGGCAGGGTCGAGCAGTACTTC. Residues: CASGRVEQYF.

The V gene is TRBV6-6, the J gene TRBJ1-1, with D possibly TRBD1 on 5 matching bases. The CDR3 totals 14 residues. V gave up 7 bases and J gave up 1 base, with 13 bases separating them. From germline, CDR1 is MNHNY and CDR2 SVGAGI (reference sequence). The CDR3 protein is CASKYGTGNTEAFF. Written as DNA, the CDR3 is TGTGCCAGCAAATACGGGACGGGGAACACTGAAGCTTTCTTT.

The V call is TRBV5-4, the J call TRBJ1-4; D not resolved. From germline, CDR1 is SGHNT and CDR2 YYREEE (reference sequence). The CDR3 has 14 residues. Trimming took 4 bases from V and 3 from J, leaving 10 bases between them. CDR3 amino acids: CASSPGWANEKLFF. The CDR3 DNA is TGTGCCAGCAGCCCCGGGTGGGCTAATGAAAAACTGTTTTTT.

The chain combines TRBV4-1 with TRBJ1-5; possible D gene TRBD1, 5 bases. The germline gives CDR1 MGHRA, CDR2 YSYEKL. The CDR3 extends over 14 amino acids. V dropped 4 bases and J dropped 7 bases, with 14 bases sitting between them. CDR3 residues: CASSPRGERQPQHF. For the CDR3, the DNA is TGCGCCAGCAGCCCACGAGGGGAGAGGCAGCCCCAGCATTTT.

The genes are TRBV7-9 and TRBJ1-1, with 7 bases lining up with TRBD1. J gave up 1 base and V 3 bases, and 2 bases lay outside the gene matches. Germline V gene data show CDR1 as SEHNR and CDR2 as FQNEAQ (reference sequence). The CDR3 covers 14 residues. The CDR3 here is CASSFRTGNTEAFF. CDR3 coding DNA: TGTGCCAGCAGCTTTCGGACAGGGAACACTGAAGCTTTCTTT.

The rearrangement links TRBV30 to TRBJ1-1, with TRBD1 matching 8 bases. CDR1 and CDR2 (germline): GTSNPN, SVGIG (reference sequence). Trimming at V came to 0 bases and at J to 1 base, leaving 1 base not matched to a gene. This CDR3 has 14 amino acids. CDR3 residues: CAWSVTGGNTEAFF. The DNA for the CDR3 is TGTGCCTGGAGTGTAACAGGGGGGAACACTGAAGCTTTCTTT.

The chain joins TRBV10-2 to TRBJ1-3, with D unclear. The germline V gene has CDR1 WSHSY and CDR2 SAAADI. V shed 0 bases and J shed 0 bases, with 6 bases lying between them. The CDR3 is 15 residues long. The CDR3 protein is CASSESGSSGNTIYF. The CDR3 DNA reads TGCGCCAGCAGTGAGTCAGGGAGCTCTGGAAACACCATATATTTT.

CDR3 sequence reads: CASSLGGQGYEQYF. DNA for the CDR3: TGCGCCAGCAGCTTGGGGGGACAGGGCTACGAGCAGTACTTC. The chain uses TRBV5-1 and TRBJ2-7, with 9 bases identical to TRBD1. CDR1 and CDR2 (germline): SGHRS, YFSETQ. CDR3 length: 14 amino acids. After removal of 0 bases from V and 3 bases from J, the junction contained 1 base not matched to a gene.

This CDR3 is CAIAVTGGRADTQYF. The CDR3 coding sequence is TGTGCCATCGCCGTAACGGGGGGGAGGGCAGATACGCAGTATTTT. The chain uses TRBV2 and TRBJ2-3; 8 positions match TRBD2. The CDR3 runs to 15 residues. Looked up from germline, CDR1 is SNHLY and CDR2 is FYNNEI. V shed 10 bases and J 4 bases; nucleotides not matched to a gene: 13.

The CDR3 DNA sequence: TGTGCCAGCTCACCAGCCGGGCGGGGGAGTGAAAAACTGTTTTTT. It yields the protein CASSPAGRGSEKLFF. The chain couples TRBV18 to TRBJ1-4, with a tentative D call TRBD1 (5 bases). Trimming cost V 2 bases and J 7 bases, with 14 bases left between them. The length of the CDR3 is 15 residues. Germline V CDR1 and CDR2: KGHSH, LQKENI.

This chain joins TRBV4-1 and TRBJ2-1, with 11 nucleotides matching TRBD2. The CDR3 spans 20 residues. Germline V lookup: CDR1 MGHRA, CDR2 YSYEKL. The trim removed 1 base at V and 0 bases at J, leaving 11 bases unmatched. The CDR3 sequence is CASSQASGTSGSSSYNEQFF. In DNA form, the CDR3 reads TGCGCCAGCAGCCAAGCTTCCGGGACTAGCGGCTCGAGCTCCTACAATGAGCAGTTCTTC.